Below are 3 T cell receptor beta chains sequenced from a single sample in a study of blood T cell repertoires in COVID-19. Here immunoSEQ multiplex PCR was the method, and the copy in TCRdb shows in-frame clones only, minus some. This sample has 95,000 to 150,000 clones, with 65% to 85% found just once. Sequenced: PBMCs or T cells enriched from blood (not recorded which). The receptor source for this set is a woman between 25 and 40 years old who had recovered from COVID-19.

A single count supports this clone. The rearrangement joins TRBV19 to TRBJ1-5; D is unresolved. V lost 7 bases, J lost 3 bases, and 16 bases lay in between. The CDR3 is made up of 15 amino acids. CDR1 and CDR2 from the germline V gene are LNHDA and SQIVND (reference sequence). Here the CDR3 DNA reads TGTGCCAGTACTCCGCGGGGAGGAATCAATCAGCCCCAGCATTTT. Its protein is CASTPRGGINQPQHF.

The rearrangement links TRBV7-9 to TRBJ2-7, with a tentative D call TRBD1 (6 bases). The V end lost 8 bases, the J end lost 6 bases, and 8 bases lay between the germline ends. Germline V gene lookup returns CDR1 SEHNR and CDR2 FQNEAQ (reference sequence). The CDR3 totals 10 residues. The CDR3 nucleotides are TGTGCCAGCGCAGGGGTCGAGCAGTACTTC. Its translation is CASAGVEQYF.

The chain carries TRBV9 and TRBJ2-2; the D is unclear. Deletions cut 0 bases from V and 5 bases from J, with 14 bases between. The CDR3 consists of 16 residues. Per germline, CDR1 SGDLS and CDR2 YYNGEE. CDR3 sequence reads: CASSVEYPSGTGELFF. The CDR3 bases are TGTGCCAGCAGCGTAGAGTACCCCTCCGGGACCGGGGAGCTGTTTTTT.